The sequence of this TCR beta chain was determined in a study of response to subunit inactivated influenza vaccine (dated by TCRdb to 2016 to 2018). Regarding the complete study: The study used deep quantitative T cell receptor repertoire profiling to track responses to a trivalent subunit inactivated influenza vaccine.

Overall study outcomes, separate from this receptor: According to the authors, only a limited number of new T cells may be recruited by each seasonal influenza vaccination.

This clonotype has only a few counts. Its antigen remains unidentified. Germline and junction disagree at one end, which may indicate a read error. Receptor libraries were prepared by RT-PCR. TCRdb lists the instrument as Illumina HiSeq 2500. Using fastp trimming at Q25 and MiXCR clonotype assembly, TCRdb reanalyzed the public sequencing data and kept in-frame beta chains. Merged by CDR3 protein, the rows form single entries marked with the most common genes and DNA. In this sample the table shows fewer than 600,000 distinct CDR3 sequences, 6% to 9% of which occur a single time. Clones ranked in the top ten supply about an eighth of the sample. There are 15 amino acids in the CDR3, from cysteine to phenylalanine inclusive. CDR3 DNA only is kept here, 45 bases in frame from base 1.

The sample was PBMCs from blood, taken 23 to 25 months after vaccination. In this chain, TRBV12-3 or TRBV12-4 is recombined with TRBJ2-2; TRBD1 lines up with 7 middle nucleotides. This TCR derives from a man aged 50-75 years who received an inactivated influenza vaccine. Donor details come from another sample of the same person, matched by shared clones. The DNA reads TGTGCCAGCAATTTACAGGGGCTGGCCACCGGGGAGCTGTTTTTT. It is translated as CASNLQGLATGELFF.